This is a list of T cell receptor beta chains from one sample in a study of blood T cells in healthy people across ages. MiXCR was run by TCRdb on the 5' RACE reads, yielding one entry per CDR3 protein. The sample includes 600,000 to 800,000 distinct CDR3 sequences, 52% of them seen just once. The sequenced sample consisted of blood. All receptors derive from a woman at least 80 years old in good health. CDR3s include the opening cysteine and the closing phenylalanine or tryptophan. The order of the fields is V gene, J gene, D gene, clone size, CDR3 protein, CDR3 DNA. The D gene is left open where the match is weak. Part of the rows lack a size; the others show once, few, many or a class for expanded clones.

v_call: TRBV12-3/TRBV12-4; j_call: TRBJ1-1; d_call: .; clone_size: many; cdr3_aa: CASSLQGGDTEAFF; cdr3_nt: TGTGCCAGCAGTTTACAGGGAGGAGACACTGAAGCTTTCTTT
v_call: TRBV30; j_call: TRBJ2-1; d_call: .; clone_size: .; cdr3_aa: CAWRVNEQFF; cdr3_nt: TGTGCCTGGAGGGTCAATGAGCAGTTCTTC
v_call: TRBV7-2; j_call: TRBJ2-5; d_call: .; clone_size: .; cdr3_aa: CASSLVGGMETQYF; cdr3_nt: TGTGCCAGCAGCTTAGTAGGCGGGATGGAGACCCAGTACTTC
v_call: TRBV2; j_call: TRBJ2-4; d_call: .; clone_size: .; cdr3_aa: CASRAVDGAKNIQYF; cdr3_nt: TGTGCCAGCAGGGCCGTGGACGGCGCCAAAAACATTCAGTACTTC
v_call: TRBV3-1; j_call: TRBJ2-1; d_call: .; clone_size: .; cdr3_aa: CAPAPCNEQFF; cdr3_nt: TGTGCCCCAGCCCCCTGCAATGAGCAGTTCTTC
v_call: TRBV10-3; j_call: TRBJ1-5; d_call: .; clone_size: few; cdr3_aa: CAISESTGYQPQHF; cdr3_nt: TGTGCCATCAGTGAGTCAACGGGGTATCAGCCCCAGCATTTT
v_call: TRBV28; j_call: TRBJ2-2; d_call: .; clone_size: .; cdr3_aa: CASSWRATYIATGELFF; cdr3_nt: TGTGCCAGCAGTTGGAGGGCCACCTACATCGCCACCGGGGAGCTGTTTTTT
v_call: TRBV12-3/TRBV12-4; j_call: TRBJ1-2; d_call: .; clone_size: .; cdr3_aa: CASSLGVVKLDGGYTF; cdr3_nt: TGTGCCAGCAGTTTAGGTGTGGTTAAATTGGACGGTGGCTACACCTTC
v_call: TRBV7-9; j_call: TRBJ2-7; d_call: .; clone_size: .; cdr3_aa: CASSLNRDSYEQYF; cdr3_nt: TGTGCCAGCAGCCTAAACAGGGACTCCTACGAGCAGTACTTC
v_call: TRBV4-2; j_call: TRBJ2-2; d_call: TRBD2; clone_size: few; cdr3_aa: CASSQREREGGLPGELFF; cdr3_nt: TGTGCCAGCAGCCAACGGGAGCGGGAGGGGGGTCTACCCGGGGAGCTGTTTTTT
v_call: TRBV27; j_call: TRBJ2-1; d_call: .; clone_size: .; cdr3_aa: CASGSGGTSYNKRFF; cdr3_nt: TGTGCCAGCGGCTCGGGCGGGACGTCCTACAATAAGCGGTTCTTC
v_call: TRBV3-1; j_call: TRBJ1-2; d_call: .; clone_size: .; cdr3_aa: CASSQATGMNYGYTF; cdr3_nt: TGTGCCAGCAGCCAAGCCACAGGGATGAACTATGGCTACACCTTC
v_call: TRBV12-3/TRBV12-4; j_call: TRBJ2-3; d_call: TRBD1; clone_size: .; cdr3_aa: CANCLQGATDTQYF; cdr3_nt: TGTGCCAACTGCTTACAGGGGGCAACAGATACGCAGTATTTT
v_call: TRBV20-1; j_call: TRBJ2-4; d_call: TRBD2; clone_size: .; cdr3_aa: CSARDPAGGINIQYF; cdr3_nt: TGCAGTGCTAGAGATCCAGCGGGGGGGATAAACATTCAGTACTTC
v_call: TRBV12-3/TRBV12-4; j_call: TRBJ2-5; d_call: .; clone_size: .; cdr3_aa: CASSPGSSRRETQYF; cdr3_nt: TGTGCCAGCAGTCCAGGGTCTAGCCGGAGGGAGACCCAGTACTTC
v_call: TRBV7-9; j_call: TRBJ1-2; d_call: .; clone_size: .; cdr3_aa: CASSLGAESVLNYGYTF; cdr3_nt: TGTGCCAGCAGCTTAGGGGCTGAGAGCGTCCTAAACTATGGCTACACCTTC
v_call: TRBV7-2; j_call: TRBJ2-4; d_call: TRBD2; clone_size: .; cdr3_aa: CASSLAGTIGAIQYF; cdr3_nt: TGTGCCAGCAGCTTAGCTGGGACTATAGGTGCCATTCAGTACTTC
v_call: TRBV20-1; j_call: TRBJ1-5; d_call: .; clone_size: .; cdr3_aa: CSASGERHRGQPQHF; cdr3_nt: TGCAGTGCTAGCGGGGAAAGACATAGGGGTCAGCCCCAGCATTTT
v_call: TRBV6-5; j_call: TRBJ1-4; d_call: TRBD1; clone_size: .; cdr3_aa: CASSLQGQATNEKLFF; cdr3_nt: TGTGCCAGCAGCTTACAGGGGCAGGCGACTAATGAAAAACTGTTTTTT
v_call: TRBV3-1; j_call: TRBJ1-6; d_call: .; clone_size: many; cdr3_aa: CASSQEGARAFHF; cdr3_nt: TGTGCCAGCAGCCAAGAAGGCGCCAGGGCCTTCCACTTT
v_call: TRBV2; j_call: TRBJ2-1; d_call: TRBD2; clone_size: .; cdr3_aa: CASGERGGGRNEQFF; cdr3_nt: TGTGCCAGCGGTGAACGGGGCGGGGGGCGCAATGAGCAGTTCTTC
v_call: TRBV20-1; j_call: TRBJ2-7; d_call: .; clone_size: .; cdr3_aa: CSAPKGNGNGYEQYF; cdr3_nt: TGCAGTGCTCCTAAGGGAAATGGTAATGGCTACGAGCAGTACTTC
v_call: TRBV3-1; j_call: TRBJ1-2; d_call: TRBD1; clone_size: many; cdr3_aa: CASGQGQGYTF; cdr3_nt: TGTGCCAGTGGACAGGGTCAGGGCTACACCTTC
v_call: TRBV9; j_call: TRBJ2-7; d_call: .; clone_size: .; cdr3_aa: CASSAVSPSYEQYF; cdr3_nt: TGTGCCAGCAGCGCGGTCTCACCGTCCTACGAGCAGTACTTC
v_call: TRBV27; j_call: TRBJ2-1; d_call: TRBD2; clone_size: many; cdr3_aa: CASSLLPAGVEYNEQFF; cdr3_nt: TGTGCCAGCAGTTTATTGCCGGCGGGAGTAGAGTACAATGAGCAGTTCTTC
v_call: TRBV20-1; j_call: TRBJ2-7; d_call: .; clone_size: .; cdr3_aa: CSARVEVTSYEQYF; cdr3_nt: TGCAGTGCTAGGGTTGAAGTCACGTCCTACGAGCAGTACTTC